Detailed here is one T cell receptor beta chain. Its target is unknown. The data stem from a study of CD8+ T cells in alopecia areata. General study points: Only a single nonresponder existed, so baseline CD8+ expansion links stay unclear. It was observed that many expanded lesional clones persisted in scalp and blood during tofacitinib.

Treatment indicated: oral pan-JAK inhibitor, 5-10 mg twice daily. cDNA prepared by RNA extraction and subsequent reverse transcription served as the template for sequencing. The assay was immunoSEQ multiplex PCR, and TCRdb's table has in-frame clones only and misses some. The sample contains more than 150,000 clones, about 60% of which appear only once. The material was CD8+ T cells sorted from blood, obtained at week 24, from a patient treated with tofacitinib. The clonotype was recovered from a human donor with alopecia areata.

As DNA, the CDR3 is TGTGCCAGCAGCCCCTATTCGGGGACAGGGGTCGGGGAGCTGTTTTTT. It encodes CASSPYSGTGVGELFF. The chain joins TRBV7-9 to TRBJ2-2; 10 bases agree with TRBD1. The CDR3 is made up of 16 amino acids. Germline V gene sequence: CDR1 SEHNR, CDR2 FQNEAQ (reference sequence). The ends lost 5 bases at V and 7 bases at J; junction bases unmatched: 10.